One T cell receptor beta chain is described in this entry. The CDR3 spans 18 residues. Germline lookup yields CDR1 LNHDA and CDR2 SQIVND (reference sequence). Trimming removed 3 bases from V and 0 bases from J, with 18 bases in between. The sample comes from a study of blood T cell repertoires in COVID-19. Study summary: Some COVID-19 samples were acute and others convalescent; all came from the United States, Italy and Spain. PBMCs, B-cell-depleted T cells, or T cells were the source of the cDNA or gDNA that made up the material.

Original handling: Amplifying reference gene primers gave estimates of nucleated cell counts. The method was immunoSEQ multiplex PCR; TCRdb's version includes in-frame clones alone and lacks a portion of them. D and trimming come from the DNA, and the V and J calls and clone size come from that table. The data show about 300,000 clones, with 80% to 90% seen just once and approximately 1.5% held by the top ten. The sample was peripheral blood. The TCR sequence derives from a woman in her thirties or forties who had recovered from COVID-19. The rearrangement uses TRBV19 and TRBJ1-3; weak D call: TRBD1 (6 bases). As DNA, the CDR3 is TGTGCCAGTAGTATCGTCTGGACAGTTCCTCTCTCTGGAAACACCATATATTTT. This sequence encodes CASSIVWTVPLSGNTIYF.